Sequencing of this T cell receptor (beta chain) was carried out in a study of blood T cell repertoires in COVID-19. Patients of the Seattle cohort, enrolled during active infection, were followed longitudinally. The germline gives CDR1 LGHNA, CDR2 YSLEER. The CDR3 extends over 15 amino acids. The V and J ends lost 1 base and 0 bases respectively, with 9 bases between them. Comments on this clone: The same CDR3 also results from other DNA sequences found in this sample.

The table came from immunoSEQ multiplex PCR; TCRdb's copy has only in-frame clones and leaves some out. The top ten hold about 4.8% of the sample, which has about 170,000 clones, over 80% seen once. This chain connects TRBV4-3 to TRBJ1-1; D is unclear. The sample comprised peripheral blood. The sequence was collected from a man aged 30 to 45 with COVID-19, enrolled during active disease. This CDR3 reads CASSQGLRLNTEAFF. CDR3 bases: TGCGCCAGCAGCCAAGGGTTACGGTTGAACACTGAAGCTTTCTTT.